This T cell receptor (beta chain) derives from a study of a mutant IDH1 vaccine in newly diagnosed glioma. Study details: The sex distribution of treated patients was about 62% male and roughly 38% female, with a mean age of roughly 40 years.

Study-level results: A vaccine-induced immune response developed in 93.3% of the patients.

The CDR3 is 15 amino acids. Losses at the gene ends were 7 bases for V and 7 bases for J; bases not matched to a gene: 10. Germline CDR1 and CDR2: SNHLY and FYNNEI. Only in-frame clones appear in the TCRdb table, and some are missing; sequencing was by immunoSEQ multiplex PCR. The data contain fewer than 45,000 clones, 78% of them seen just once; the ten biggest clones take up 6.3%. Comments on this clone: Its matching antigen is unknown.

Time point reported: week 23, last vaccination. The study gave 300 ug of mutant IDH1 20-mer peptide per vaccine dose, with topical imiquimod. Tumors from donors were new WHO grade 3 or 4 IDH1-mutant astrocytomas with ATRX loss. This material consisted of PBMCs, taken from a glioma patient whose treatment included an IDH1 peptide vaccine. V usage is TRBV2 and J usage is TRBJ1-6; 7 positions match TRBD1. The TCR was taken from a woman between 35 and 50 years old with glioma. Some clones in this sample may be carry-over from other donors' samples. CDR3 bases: TGTGCCAGCAAAATGGACAGGTTGGGGAATTCACCCCTCCACTTT. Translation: CASKMDRLGNSPLHF.